The 7 T cell receptor beta chains below come from one sample, sequenced in a study of blood T cells in healthy people across ages. It was with a sample-barcoded 5' primer and a J-beta primer mix that a second PCR of roughly 7 to 12 cycles was run. TCRdb recomputed calls from the 5' RACE reads with MiXCR, one row per CDR3 protein. Altogether some 560,000 distinct CDR3 sequences are present, approximately 26% being singletons, with the ten largest covering 3% to 4.5%. This sample was also put to use in a study of T cells of mothers and their children.

The sequencing sample was made of blood. The receptors were sampled from a boy aged 2 to 10 in good health.

The sample holds a few counts of this clonotype. The chain couples TRBV4-3 to TRBJ2-3, with a possible D match to TRBD1 (5 bases). CDR1 and CDR2 (germline): LGHNA, YSLEER. With 0 bases removed from V and 4 bases from J, the gap between germline ends came to 8 bases. This CDR3 has 14 residues. In nucleotides, the CDR3 is TGCGCCAGCAGCCAAGATAGGGGTCCAGATACGCAGTATTTT. Its protein is CASSQDRGPDTQYF.

The rearrangement joins TRBV10-3 to TRBJ1-2; TRBD1 matches at 7 bases. The CDR3 has 13 residues. V was pared by 3 bases and J by 8 bases, with 6 bases of the junction left unmatched. Germline V lookup: CDR1 ENHRY, CDR2 SYGVKD. CDR3 protein: CAISDQGVGGYTF. The CDR3 DNA reads TGTGCCATCAGTGATCAGGGGGTGGGAGGCTACACCTTC.

The chain joins TRBV29-1 to TRBJ1-1; TRBD1 is a possible D gene (6 bases). The CDR3 runs to 13 residues. Germline CDR1 and CDR2: SQVTM and ANQGSEA. V was shortened by 5 bases and J by 2 bases, with 12 bases between the two germline ends. CDR3 sequence: CSVSGARNTEAFF. The CDR3 DNA reads as TGCAGCGTTTCGGGGGCGCGTAACACTGAAGCTTTCTTT.

The table lists this clonotype with a few counts. The chain employs TRBV29-1 and TRBJ1-1, with D hard to call. The germline V and J ends were trimmed by 1 base and 0 bases, with 6 bases remaining between them. Germline-derived CDR1 and CDR2 are SQVTM and ANQGSEA. CDR3 length equals 13 residues. In DNA, the CDR3 is TGCAGCGTTGAAGGGCTCATGAACACTGAAGCTTTCTTT. Residues: CSVEGLMNTEAFF.

J is TRBJ2-5 and V is TRBV4-3; 7 bases align to TRBD2. CDR1 and CDR2 from the germline V gene are LGHNA and YSLEER. V lost 0 bases, J lost 11 bases, and 9 bases stayed unmatched. The CDR3 sequence is 14 residues long. The CDR3 is CASSQDGRGDLQYF. CDR3 nucleotide sequence: TGCGCCAGCAGCCAAGACGGTCGGGGGGACTTGCAGTACTTC.

The rearrangement uses TRBV5-1 and TRBJ2-5; the D gene could be TRBD1 or TRBD2 (5 bases each). Germline CDR1 is SGHRS and CDR2 is YFSETQ. The CDR3 is 14 residues long. The germline V and J ends were trimmed by 2 bases and 5 bases, with 13 bases remaining between them. CDR3 region: CASSLSGADETQYF. In nucleotides, the CDR3 is TGCGCCAGCAGCTTATCCGGGGCGGACGAGACCCAGTACTTC.

The chain has TRBV10-2 and TRBJ2-5; 10 bases are shared with TRBD2. The J call may be faulty, since TRBJ2-1 better matches the DNA end. CDR1 and CDR2 from the germline V gene are WSHSY and SAAADI. This CDR3 region has 15 residues. In DNA form, the CDR3 reads TGCGCCAGCAGTCGCAGCGGGGGGGCCGGAGGTGAGCAGTTCTTC. Its protein product is CASSRSGGAGGEQFF.